This entry describes one TCR beta chain. This sample is drawn from a study of CD8 T cells in Susac syndrome. RNA was extracted with the RNeasy kit, and a quantity of roughly 0.5 to 1 ug was reverse transcribed using random hexamers. The amplification used immunoSEQ multiplex PCR on TCR beta CDR3; it spanned 54 Vbeta and 13 Jbeta. Each CDR3 protein gets one entry after TCRdb re-called the immunoSEQ multiplex PCR reads with MiXCR. The sample lists around 200,000 distinct CDR3 sequences; roughly 92% were seen once. Sequencing of TCR beta covered CD8+ and CD4+ T cells obtained from blood. TEMRA cells were FACS-enriched, with CD8+ and CD4+ T cells isolated negatively. Germline V gene sequence: CDR1 SGHVS, CDR2 FNYEAQ. This CDR3 region has 13 residues. Trimming pared 5 bases from V and 5 bases from J, leaving 11 bases between.

The specimen was CD8+ T cells from PBMCs. This chain joins TRBV7-6 and TRBJ2-3; D unresolved. The receptor's source is a human donor with multiple sclerosis. The chain's CDR3 is CASSPPLVDTQYF. In DNA, the CDR3 is TGTGCCAGCAGCCCGCCCCTGGTAGATACGCAGTATTTT.